This T cell receptor (beta chain) is from a study of blood T cell repertoires in COVID-19. Germline assignment: CDR1 MNHEY and CDR2 SVGAGI. This CDR3 has 14 amino acids. V was pared by 2 bases and J by 6 bases, with 11 bases between. The repertoire was sequenced with immunoSEQ multiplex PCR; TCRdb's copy has only in-frame clones and lacks some. The sample yields 200,000 to 250,000 clones, about 90% seen once. V is TRBV6-5 and J is TRBJ2-1; a weak D match, TRBD2 (6 bases). The source material was peripheral blood. The source is a woman in her thirties who had recovered from COVID-19. The CDR3 DNA follows: TGTGCCAGCAGTTACGGCGGGGTAGCCAATGAGCAGTTCTTC. Protein: CASSYGGVANEQFF.